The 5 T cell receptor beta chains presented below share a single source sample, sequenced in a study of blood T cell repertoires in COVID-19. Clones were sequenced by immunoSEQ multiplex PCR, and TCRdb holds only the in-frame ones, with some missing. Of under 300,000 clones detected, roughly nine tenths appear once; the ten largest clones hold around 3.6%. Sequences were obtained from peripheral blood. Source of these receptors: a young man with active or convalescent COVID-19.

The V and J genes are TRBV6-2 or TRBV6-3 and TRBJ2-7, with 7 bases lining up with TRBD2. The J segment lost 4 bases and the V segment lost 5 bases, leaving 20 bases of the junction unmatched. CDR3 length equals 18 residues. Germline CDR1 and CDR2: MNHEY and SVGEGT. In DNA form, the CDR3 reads TGTGCCAGCAGTGGCCCCCCGCAACTACTAGCGAACCCATACGAGCAGTACTTC. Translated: CASSGPPQLLANPYEQYF.

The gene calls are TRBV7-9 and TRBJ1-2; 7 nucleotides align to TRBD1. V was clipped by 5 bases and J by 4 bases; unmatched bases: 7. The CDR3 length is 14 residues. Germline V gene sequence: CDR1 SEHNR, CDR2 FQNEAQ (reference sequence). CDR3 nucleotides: TGTGCCAGCAGCCCCCAGGGGGGCGGCTATGGCTACACCTTC. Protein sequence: CASSPQGGGYGYTF.

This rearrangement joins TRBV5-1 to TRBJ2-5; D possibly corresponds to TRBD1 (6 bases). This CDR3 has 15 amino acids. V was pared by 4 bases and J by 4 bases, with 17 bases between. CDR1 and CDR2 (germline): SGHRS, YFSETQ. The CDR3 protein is CASSRDRPNGETQYF. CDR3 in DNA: TGCGCCAGCAGCCGAGACAGGCCAAACGGAGAGACCCAGTACTTC.

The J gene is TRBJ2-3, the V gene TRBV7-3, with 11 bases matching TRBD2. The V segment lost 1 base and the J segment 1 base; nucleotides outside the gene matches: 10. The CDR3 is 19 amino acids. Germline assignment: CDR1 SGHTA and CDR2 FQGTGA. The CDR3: CASSLKAPLTSGGTDTQYF. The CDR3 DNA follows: TGTGCCAGCAGCTTAAAGGCCCCCTTGACTAGCGGGGGCACAGATACGCAGTATTTT.

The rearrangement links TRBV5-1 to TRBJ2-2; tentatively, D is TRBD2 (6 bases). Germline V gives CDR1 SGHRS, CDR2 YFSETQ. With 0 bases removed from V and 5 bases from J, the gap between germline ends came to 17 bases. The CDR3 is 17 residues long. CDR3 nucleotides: TGCGCCAGCAGCTTGGGGTTAGCGGAGGCTGGAACCGGGGAGCTGTTTTTT. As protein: CASSLGLAEAGTGELFF. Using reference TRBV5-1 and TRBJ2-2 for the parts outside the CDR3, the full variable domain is KAGVTQTPRYLIKTRGQQVTLSCSPISGHRSVSWYQQTPGQGLQFLFEYFSETQRNKGNFPGRFSGRQFSNSRSEMNVSTLELGDSALYLCASSLGLAEAGTGELFFGEGSRLTVL.